This TCR beta chain came from a study of T cell repertoires in cytomegalovirus infection. Overall study findings and caveats: In two of eight donors, the top clonotype was HLA-C-restricted CMV-specific.

The V end lost 0 bases, the J end lost 7 bases, and 10 bases lay between the germline ends. The CDR3 length is 14 residues. CDR1 SGHVS and CDR2 FQNEAQ come from the germline V gene. In its sample, this clonotype was seen many times. Its target is unknown. Via MiXCR, TCRdb re-called the reads, giving one row per CDR3 protein. The sample yields hundreds of thousands of distinct CDR3 sequences, about a sixth seen once. This TCR came from a human donor in good health (CMV status not recorded). Some clones in this sample may be carry-over from other donors' samples. The sequenced material came from PBMCs. The V call is TRBV7-8, the J call TRBJ2-1, with a weak D call TRBD2 (7 bases). CDR3 amino acids: CASSLAEGGNEQFF. CDR3 DNA sequence: TGTGCCAGCAGCTTAGCGGAGGGGGGGAATGAGCAGTTCTTC.